These 26 T cell receptor beta chains were sequenced from one sample in a study of T cell responses to AZD1222 COVID-19 vaccine. TCRdb keeps only in-frame clones here, not all; method: immunoSEQ multiplex PCR. The top ten hold approximately 8% of the sample, which has about 140,000 clones, 75% to 90% seen once. The sequences come from peripheral blood, collected on day 0 of AZD1222 vaccination. The receptors were gathered from an adult in good health.

V usage is TRBV2 and J usage is TRBJ1-1; D is unclear. The germline V gene has CDR1 SNHLY and CDR2 FYNNEI. V lost 9 bases and J 2 bases, leaving 7 bases between the germline ends. CDR3 length: 11 amino acids. Here the CDR3 DNA reads TGTGCCAGTGGTTATAACACTGAAGCTTTCTTT. Its protein is CASGYNTEAFF.

The chain recombines TRBV19 with TRBJ1-5; TRBD1 is a possible D gene (5 bases). Trimming took off 7 bases at V and 0 bases at J, with 13 bases between the two ends. Germline CDR1 reads LNHDA; CDR2 reads SQIVND (reference sequence). This CDR3 region has 15 residues. CDR3 residues: CASTDPGDSNQPQHF. CDR3 bases: TGTGCCAGTACCGATCCGGGGGATAGCAATCAGCCCCAGCATTTT.

The chain combines TRBV24-1 with TRBJ2-7, with 9 nucleotides matching TRBD1. The CDR3 runs 15 residues. CDR1 and CDR2 from the germline V gene are KGHDR and SFDVKD. J gave up 1 base and V 4 bases, and 4 bases lay outside the gene matches. DNA of the CDR3: TGTGCCACCAGTGAGGGACAGGGACGATCCTACGAGCAGTACTTC. Its protein product is CATSEGQGRSYEQYF.

The rearrangement joins TRBV18 to TRBJ2-5; no firm D call. Deletions cut 3 bases from V and 1 base from J, with 0 bases between. CDR1 and CDR2 from the germline V gene are KGHSH and LQKENI. This CDR3 is 11 amino acids long. DNA of the CDR3: TGTGCCAGCTCACCCCAAGAGACCCAGTACTTC. This sequence encodes CASSPQETQYF.

This chain links TRBV19 with TRBJ1-5; D gene unclear. The CDR3 is made up of 13 amino acids. The germline CDR1 and CDR2 sequences are LNHDA and SQIVND (reference sequence). V was clipped by 5 bases and J by 4 bases, with 9 bases between them. The CDR3 DNA reads TGTGCCAGTAGTCTAAGGGAAAATCAGCCCCAGCATTTT. Translated, it gives CASSLRENQPQHF.

This rearrangement joins TRBV7-9 to TRBJ1-1, with 7 bases identical to TRBD1. The CDR3 is 13 residues long. V shed 5 bases, J shed 8 bases, and the junction held 8 bases outside the gene matches. Per the germline V gene, CDR1 is SEHNR and CDR2 is FQNEAQ (reference sequence). CDR3 protein: CASSPQGQAEAFF. The DNA for the CDR3 is TGTGCCAGCAGCCCCCAAGGACAGGCCGAAGCTTTCTTT.

This rearrangement joins TRBV6-5 to TRBJ1-5; no clear D gene. The ends were cut back, 7 bases at V and 0 bases at J, with 13 bases in the middle. Germline CDR1 and CDR2: MNHEY and SVGAGI. The CDR3 consists of 15 residues. DNA of the CDR3: TGTGCCAGCATGTCTAGGTTTAATAGCAATCAGCCCCAGCATTTT. Translation: CASMSRFNSNQPQHF.

The chain combines TRBV5-1 with TRBJ1-1; D is ambiguous. CDR1 is SGHRS and CDR2 is YFSETQ in the germline V gene. V was pared by 4 bases and J by 4 bases, with 17 bases between. CDR3 length equals 15 residues. The CDR3 nucleotides read TGCGCCAGCAGCCAGGTAACGGGAGGGCGCACTGAAGCTTTCTTT. Protein product: CASSQVTGGRTEAFF.

The chain uses TRBV18 and TRBJ1-3; D gene unclear. The CDR3 has 13 residues. Per the germline V gene, CDR1 is KGHSH and CDR2 is LQKENI. Trimming cost V 6 bases and J 0 bases, with 6 bases left between them. CDR3 region: CASSQNSGNTIYF. CDR3 nucleotide sequence: TGTGCCAGCTCCCAGAACTCTGGAAACACCATATATTTT.

The genes are TRBV30 and TRBJ2-7; no reliable D call. Germline CDR1 is GTSNPN and CDR2 is SVGIG (reference sequence). The germline V and J ends were trimmed by 0 bases and 5 bases, with 8 bases remaining between them. The CDR3 sequence is 12 residues long. CDR3 sequence: CAWSVRNHEQYF. In nucleotides, the CDR3 is TGTGCCTGGAGTGTACGGAATCACGAGCAGTACTTC. Full variable domain (remainder filled in from reference TRBV30 and TRBJ2-7): SQTIHQWPATLVQPVGSPLSLECTVEGTSNPNLYWYRQAAGRGLQLLFYSVGIGQISSEVPQNLSASRPQDRQFILSSKKLLLSDSGFYLCAWSVRNHEQYFGPGTRLTVT.

This clone was counted once. The V and J genes are TRBV5-1 and TRBJ1-1; D is perhaps TRBD1 (6 bases). The germline V gene encodes CDR1 SGHRS and CDR2 YFSETQ. This CDR3 has 14 amino acids. V lost 1 base, J lost 3 bases, and 10 bases lay in between. The CDR3, as DNA: TGCGCCAGCAGCTTGAAGGGGGTGGACACTGAAGCTTTCTTT. Amino acid sequence: CASSLKGVDTEAFF.

About this clone itself: At one end, the junction sequence differs from germline, possibly due to a read error. Other DNA sequences in the same sample also yield this CDR3. CDR3 sequence reads: CASSPGRATAGELFF. DNA of the CDR3: TGTGCTAGCAGCCCGGGTCGGGCCACGGCCGGGGAGCTGTTTTTT. The chain has TRBV7-7 and TRBJ2-2; D unresolved. Germline CDR1 is SSHAT and CDR2 is FNYEAQ (reference sequence). There are 15 residues in the CDR3.

The chain recombines TRBV4-2 with TRBJ2-7, with 9 bases lining up with TRBD2. V lost 3 bases, J lost 0 bases, and 6 bases stayed unmatched. This CDR3 is 16 amino acids long. Germline CDR1 reads LGHNA; CDR2 reads YNFKEQ. CDR3 coding DNA: TGTGCCAGCAGCCAGGTATCTAGCGGGGCCTCCTACGAGCAGTACTTC. Its protein product is CASSQVSSGASYEQYF.

The rearrangement links TRBV7-9 to TRBJ2-3; D gene uncertain. Trimming removed 5 bases at V and 1 base at J, with 7 bases between. This CDR3 contains 13 residues. Germline V gene lookup returns CDR1 SEHNR and CDR2 FQNEAQ (reference sequence). The CDR3 loop is CASSARGTDTQYF. The CDR3 coding sequence is TGTGCCAGCAGCGCTAGGGGCACAGATACGCAGTATTTT.

The rearrangement links TRBV2 to TRBJ1-4, with 9 bases aligning to TRBD1. CDR3 length: 17 residues. Germline CDR1 and CDR2: SNHLY and FYNNEI. The V segment lost 6 bases and the J segment 4 bases; nucleotides outside the gene matches: 12. The CDR3, as DNA: TGTGCCAGCAGCCGCCTTCATTTGACAGGGGGTAATGAAAAACTGTTTTTT. Translating gives CASSRLHLTGGNEKLFF.

The genes are TRBV19 and TRBJ2-3; possibly TRBD1 for D (5 bases). The CDR3 has 12 amino acids. Trimming pared 5 bases from V and 3 bases from J, leaving 6 bases between. Germline assignment: CDR1 LNHDA and CDR2 SQIVND (reference sequence). CDR3 nucleotides: TGTGCCAGTAGTGGGGCTACAGATACGCAGTATTTT. It specifies CASSGATDTQYF.

The rearrangement joins TRBV30 to TRBJ2-7, with 10 positions matching TRBD2. The CDR3 is 14 residues long. Germline loops: CDR1 GTSNPN, CDR2 SVGIG (reference sequence). V gave up 0 bases and J gave up 6 bases; unmatched junction bases: 5. Here the CDR3 reads CAWSVGTSAAEQYF. The CDR3 DNA sequence: TGTGCCTGGAGTGTAGGGACTAGCGCTGCCGAGCAGTACTTC.

V and J are TRBV6-5 and TRBJ1-2; D gene uncertain. The CDR3 spans 13 residues. The ends were cut back, 2 bases at V and 6 bases at J, with 10 bases in the middle. Germline values: CDR1 MNHEY, CDR2 SVGAGI. The DNA of the CDR3 is TGTGCCAGCAGTTACAATCCGGAGAATGGCTACACCTTC. This gives the protein CASSYNPENGYTF.

The genes are TRBV4-1 and TRBJ1-3; a possible D gene is TRBD1 (6 bases). Germline CDR1 and CDR2: MGHRA and YSYEKL. The V end lost 5 bases, the J end lost 2 bases, and 16 bases lay between the germline ends. The CDR3 contains 16 residues. The CDR3 coding sequence is TGCGCCAGCAGCATTCAACAGGGCGCCGCTGGAAACACCATATATTTT. This translates into CASSIQQGAAGNTIYF.

The chain recombines TRBV5-6 with TRBJ1-1; 9 bases line up with TRBD1. Germline loops: CDR1 SGHDT, CDR2 YYEEEE. The V and J ends lost 3 bases and 4 bases, in that order; junction bases with no gene match: 7. CDR3 length: 15 residues. The CDR3 nucleotides are TGTGCCAGCAGCTGGGGGGACAGGGTGTCCACTGAAGCTTTCTTT. It yields the protein CASSWGDRVSTEAFF.

This clone occurred a few times. This chain links TRBV19 with TRBJ1-6; D unclear. The germline V gene encodes CDR1 LNHDA and CDR2 SQIVND (reference sequence). V was trimmed by 7 bases and J by 7 bases, leaving 11 bases between them. CDR3 length: 13 amino acids. The CDR3 nucleotides are TGTGCCAGTAATAGGGCTTCGAATTCACCCCTCCACTTT. The encoded protein is CASNRASNSPLHF.

The chain is built from TRBV5-1 and TRBJ1-1; D is unclear. The length of the CDR3 is 16 residues. Trimming shortened V by 2 bases and J by 4 bases, and 18 bases separated the two germline ends. The germline V gene has CDR1 SGHRS and CDR2 YFSETQ. CDR3 DNA: TGCGCCAGCAGCTTCCAGATAGAGGGTGGGAGCACTGAAGCTTTCTTT. It encodes CASSFQIEGGSTEAFF.

The V and J genes are TRBV30 and TRBJ1-2; no firm D call. V lost 5 bases and J lost 8, with 15 bases in between. In germline, CDR1 is GTSNPN, CDR2 SVGIG (reference sequence). The CDR3 sequence is 12 residues long. For the CDR3, the DNA is TGTGCCTGGGGTTTAGGAGCTGTAGGCTACACCTTC. This gives the protein CAWGLGAVGYTF. Complete variable domain (other parts from reference TRBV30 and TRBJ1-2): SQTIHQWPATLVQPVGSPLSLECTVEGTSNPNLYWYRQAAGRGLQLLFYSVGIGQISSEVPQNLSASRPQDRQFILSSKKLLLSDSGFYLCAWGLGAVGYTFGSGTRLTVV.

This clone was detected once. CDR3 region: CASSPGLSDLTDTQYF. The CDR3, as DNA: TGCGCCAGCAGCCCCGGACTTTCCGACCTCACAGATACGCAGTATTTT. This rearrangement joins TRBV5-1 to TRBJ2-3, with D maybe TRBD2 (5 bases). The V gene lost 4 bases and the J gene lost 2 bases, with 17 bases spanning the gap. Germline assignment: CDR1 SGHRS and CDR2 YFSETQ. The CDR3 is 16 residues long. The full variable domain, in which reference TRBV5-1 and TRBJ2-3 provide the parts outside the CDR3, is KAGVTQTPRYLIKTRGQQVTLSCSPISGHRSVSWYQQTPGQGLQFLFEYFSETQRNKGNFPGRFSGRQFSNSRSEMNVSTLELGDSALYLCASSPGLSDLTDTQYFGPGTRLTVL.

The CDR3: CASGRREISNEQFF. In nucleotides, the CDR3 is TGTGCCAGCGGTAGGCGGGAGATTAGCAATGAGCAGTTCTTC. V usage is TRBV5-4 and J usage is TRBJ2-1, with 7 bases fitting TRBD2. CDR1 is SGHNT, CDR2 YYREEE, per germline (reference sequence). CDR3 length: 14 residues. Trimming took 7 bases from V and 6 from J; bases not matched to a gene: 10.

This chain uses TRBV24-1 with TRBJ2-5, with D possibly called TRBD1 or TRBD2 (5 bases each). The CDR3 consists of 13 residues. V dropped 10 bases and J dropped 5 bases, with 16 bases sitting between them. The germline V gene encodes CDR1 KGHDR and CDR2 SFDVKD. The DNA of the CDR3 is TGTGCCACAGAGGAGCCGGGGACGGAGACCCAGTACTTC. It specifies CATEEPGTETQYF.